The 24 T cell receptor beta chains below were found in one sample sequenced in a study of blood T cell repertoires in COVID-19. Clones were sequenced by immunoSEQ multiplex PCR, and TCRdb holds only the in-frame ones, with some missing. The sample yields 120,000 to 150,000 clones, 80% to 90% seen once. Material for sequencing was peripheral blood. Receptors were obtained from a middle-aged woman with acute or convalescent COVID-19.

This chain uses TRBV10-3 with TRBJ2-3; D is undetermined. CDR1 is ENHRY and CDR2 is SYGVKD in the germline V gene. Trimming took off 0 bases at V and 4 bases at J, with 5 bases between the two ends. CDR3 length equals 13 residues. The CDR3 nucleotides are TGTGCCATCAGTGAGTCCGTAGCAGATACGCAGTATTTT. It specifies CAISESVADTQYF.

The V and J genes are TRBV21-1 and TRBJ2-5; TRBD2, as called in the table, went unchecked against the DNA. TRBV21-1 is a documented pseudogene. There are 16 residues in the CDR3. The CDR3 sequence is CASSKALVGGQETQYF. CDR3 nucleotides: TGTGCCAGCAGCAAAGCGCTTGTCGGGGGACAAGAGACCCAGTACTTC.

This chain connects TRBV18 to TRBJ2-1; 7 nucleotides line up with TRBD1. Germline V gene data show CDR1 as KGHSH and CDR2 as LQKENI. V was clipped by 6 bases and J by 4 bases; unmatched bases: 6. The CDR3 runs to 14 residues. The CDR3 DNA sequence: TGTGCCAGCTCTCCGGGACAGAGGTACAATGAGCAGTTCTTC. This sequence encodes CASSPGQRYNEQFF.

The rearrangement joins TRBV10-3 to TRBJ1-5, with unresolved D. The CDR3 sequence is 12 residues long. V lost 1 base, J lost 6 bases, and 4 bases lay in between. Germline CDR1 is ENHRY and CDR2 is SYGVKD. This chain's CDR3 is CAISELSQPQHF. The CDR3 coding sequence is TGTGCCATCAGTGAGTTGAGTCAGCCCCAGCATTTT.

This chain joins TRBV6-5 and TRBJ2-3; a possible D gene is TRBD1 (5 bases). Germline-derived CDR1 and CDR2 are MNHEY and SVGAGI. Deletions cut 2 bases from V and 5 bases from J, with 11 bases between. CDR3 length equals 14 residues. The DNA for the CDR3 is TGTGCCAGCAGTTACAGGGGCAGAGGAGATACGCAGTATTTT. Translated: CASSYRGRGDTQYF.

The chain carries TRBV30 and TRBJ1-6; perhaps TRBD1 as D (6 bases). Germline V gene data show CDR1 as GTSNPN and CDR2 as SVGIG (reference sequence). The germline V and J ends were trimmed by 2 bases and 7 bases, with 12 bases remaining between them. This CDR3 is 14 amino acids long. This CDR3 reads CAWSTGTVNSPLHF. As DNA, the CDR3 is TGTGCCTGGAGTACAGGGACGGTGAATTCACCCCTCCACTTT.

V usage is TRBV5-1 and J usage is TRBJ1-4; no firm D call. Germline CDR1 and CDR2: SGHRS and YFSETQ. The ends were cut back, 0 bases at V and 0 bases at J, with 6 bases in the middle. There are 15 residues in the CDR3. CDR3: CASSLDFATNEKLFF. In DNA form, the CDR3 reads TGCGCCAGCAGCTTGGACTTTGCAACTAATGAAAAACTGTTTTTT.

The chain employs TRBV7-9 and TRBJ1-4, with TRBD1 matching over 7 bases. The CDR3 length is 15 residues. From germline, CDR1 is SEHNR and CDR2 FQNEAQ (reference sequence). The V gene end was trimmed by 5 bases and the J gene end by 7 bases; junction bases not matched to a gene: 10. The CDR3 sequence: CASSPDRALLEKLFF. CDR3 in DNA: TGTGCCAGCAGCCCAGACAGGGCCCTGCTTGAAAAACTGTTTTTT.

This chain uses TRBV4-1 with TRBJ2-2, with 9 bases aligning to TRBD2. This CDR3 spans 15 amino acids. Germline loops: CDR1 MGHRA, CDR2 YSYEKL. V dropped 4 bases and J dropped 3; count of bases not matched to a gene: 3. The CDR3 coding sequence is TGCGCCAGCAGCCGAGCGGGGGGTTACACCGGGGAGCTGTTTTTT. Protein sequence: CASSRAGGYTGELFF.

The chain uses TRBV2 and TRBJ2-1; D gene uncertain. The CDR3 is 13 amino acids. Per germline, CDR1 SNHLY and CDR2 FYNNEI. Trimming removed 6 bases from V and 6 bases from J, with 12 bases in between. The CDR3 DNA reads TGTGCCAGCAGCCCCCCGAGCATCAATGAGCAGTTCTTC. Translating gives CASSPPSINEQFF.

This chain joins TRBV6-1 and TRBJ2-1; TRBD2 agrees at 9 bases. V dropped 1 base and J dropped 7; count of bases not matched to a gene: 5. Germline V gives CDR1 MNHNS, CDR2 SASEGT. This CDR3 spans 15 amino acids. The CDR3 reads CASSEGGSGRNEQFF. The CDR3 DNA is TGTGCCAGCAGTGAAGGGGGTAGCGGGAGAAATGAGCAGTTCTTC.

This clone was observed once. This sequence joins TRBV5-5 and TRBJ2-1; 8 positions match TRBD2. Germline V gene data show CDR1 as SGHKS and CDR2 as YYEKEE (reference sequence). There are 16 residues in the CDR3. Trimming at V came to 4 bases and at J to 7 bases, leaving 13 bases not matched to a gene. The CDR3 nucleotides are TGTGCCAGCAGCCAGCCAGCGGGAGCGCCGGTAAATGAGCAGTTCTTC. Translating it yields CASSQPAGAPVNEQFF. Complete variable domain (other parts from reference TRBV5-5 and TRBJ2-1): DAGVTQSPTHLIKTRGQQVTLRCSPISGHKSVSWYQQVLGQGPQFIFQYYEKEERGRGNFPDRFSARQFPNYSSELNVNALLLGDSALYLCASSQPAGAPVNEQFFGPGTRLTVL.

A single count supports this clone. The genes are TRBV19 and TRBJ1-4; 9 nucleotides agree with TRBD1. The CDR3 loop spans 14 amino acids. Trimming cost V 6 bases and J 6 bases; bases outside gene matches: 5. Germline V CDR1 and CDR2: LNHDA, SQIVND (reference sequence). Here the CDR3 reads CASRGRQGDEKLFF. CDR3 DNA sequence: TGTGCCAGTAGGGGAAGACAGGGGGATGAAAAACTGTTTTTT.

CDR3 nucleotide sequence: TGCGCCAGCAGTGGTTCCGGGACAATGGCTGAAGCTTTCTTT. Its protein is CASSGSGTMAEAFF. The gene calls are TRBV10-1 and TRBJ1-1; D may be TRBD1 (6 bases). Germline assignment: CDR1 WNHNN and CDR2 SYGVQD (reference sequence). The ends were cut back, 4 bases at V and 6 bases at J, with 15 bases in the middle. This CDR3 spans 14 amino acids.

The chain recombines TRBV3-1 (or the pseudogene TRBV3-2) with TRBJ2-1, with D possibly being TRBD2 (6 bases). The CDR3 covers 12 residues. CDR1 and CDR2 from the germline V gene are LGHDT and YNNKEL (reference sequence). Trimming removed 6 bases from V and 9 bases from J, with 12 bases in between. The CDR3 DNA sequence: TGTGCCAGCAGGACTGGCGGGACTGAGCAGTTCTTC. Translation gives CASRTGGTEQFF.

The CDR3 DNA sequence: TGTGCCAGTAGTATGCCCGGGGGGTATGGCTACACCTTC. Protein product: CASSMPGGYGYTF. The V gene is TRBV19, the J gene TRBJ1-2, with D possibly TRBD1 on 5 matching bases. V was cut by 3 bases and J by 5 bases, with 10 bases left in between. The germline V gene encodes CDR1 LNHDA and CDR2 SQIVND (reference sequence). CDR3 size: 13 residues.

This chain links TRBV5-6 with TRBJ1-4, with D unresolved. The ends were cut back, 0 bases at V and 4 bases at J, with 7 bases in the middle. Germline V gene lookup returns CDR1 SGHDT and CDR2 YYEEEE. CDR3 size: 14 residues. CDR3 DNA: TGTGCCAGCAGCTTGGGAGGGAGTAATGAAAAACTGTTTTTT. Translated: CASSLGGSNEKLFF.

The V gene is TRBV7-8, the J gene TRBJ2-7, with TRBD1 identical over 8 bases. Germline trimming cut 3 bases from V and 3 bases from J; bases unmatched to any gene: 10. Germline CDR1 reads SGHVS; CDR2 reads FQNEAQ. The CDR3 loop spans 16 amino acids. In DNA, the CDR3 is TGTGCCAGCAGCTTGAGGACAGGGCCGAATTTCTACGAGCAGTACTTC. Translated, it gives CASSLRTGPNFYEQYF.

A remark on this clone: The sample has other DNA sequences that encode this CDR3 too. The chain has TRBV19 and TRBJ1-1, with a tentative D call TRBD1 (5 bases). CDR1 is LNHDA, CDR2 SQIVND, per germline (reference sequence). This CDR3 has 14 amino acids. Trimming cost V 1 base and J 5 bases, with 11 bases left between them. The CDR3 loop reads CASSIGGGGTEAFF. In DNA, the CDR3 is TGTGCCAGTAGTATAGGGGGCGGGGGTACTGAAGCTTTCTTT.

The rearrangement links TRBV5-4 to TRBJ2-2, with 7 positions matching TRBD1. Germline CDR1 reads SGHNT; CDR2 reads YYREEE (reference sequence). After removal of 4 bases from V and 4 bases from J, the junction contained 7 bases not matched to a gene. The CDR3 consists of 15 residues. CDR3 sequence: CASSPRTGSTGELFF. CDR3 sequence (DNA): TGTGCCAGCAGCCCAAGGACAGGCTCCACCGGGGAGCTGTTTTTT.

This chain uses TRBV7-2 with TRBJ2-5; tentative D call: TRBD2 (6 bases). V dropped 5 bases and J dropped 5 bases, with 12 bases sitting between them. Germline V gene lookup returns CDR1 SGHTA and CDR2 FQGNSA. There are 13 residues in the CDR3. The CDR3 coding sequence is TGTGCCAGCAGCGACAGAGGGAGGGAGACCCAGTACTTC. It codes for CASSDRGRETQYF.

This chain connects TRBV18 to TRBJ2-5; 11 nucleotides match TRBD2. V shed 2 bases and J 2 bases; nucleotides not matched to a gene: 10. From germline, CDR1 is KGHSH and CDR2 LQKENI. The CDR3 is 18 residues long. The DNA of the CDR3 is TGTGCCAGCTCACCAGTCGTAGCGACTAGCGGGGTGCAAGAGACCCAGTACTTC. It encodes CASSPVVATSGVQETQYF. The whole variable domain, remainder taken from reference TRBV18 and TRBJ2-5, is NAGVMQNPRHLVRRRGQEARLRCSPMKGHSHVYWYRQLPEEGLKFMVYLQKENIIDESGMPKERFSAEFPKEGPSILRIQQVVRGDSAAYFCASSPVVATSGVQETQYFGPGTRLLVL.

The rearrangement links TRBV2 to TRBJ1-6, with D possibly matching TRBD1 (5 bases). Trimming took off 8 bases at V and 4 bases at J, with 18 bases between the two ends. Germline V CDR1 and CDR2: SNHLY, FYNNEI. This CDR3 region has 16 residues. The CDR3 sequence is CASHETADRYNSPLHF. The CDR3, as DNA: TGTGCCAGCCATGAGACAGCCGATCGATATAATTCACCCCTCCACTTT.

The chain employs TRBV10-3 and TRBJ2-3, with 12 nucleotides matching TRBD1. The CDR3 has 15 amino acids. Germline CDR1 and CDR2: ENHRY and SYGVKD. Trimming at V came to 4 bases and at J to 3 bases, leaving 2 bases not matched to a gene. CDR3 coding DNA: TGTGCCATCAGTGGGGGACAGGGGGCGACAGATACGCAGTATTTT. It is translated as CAISGGQGATDTQYF.